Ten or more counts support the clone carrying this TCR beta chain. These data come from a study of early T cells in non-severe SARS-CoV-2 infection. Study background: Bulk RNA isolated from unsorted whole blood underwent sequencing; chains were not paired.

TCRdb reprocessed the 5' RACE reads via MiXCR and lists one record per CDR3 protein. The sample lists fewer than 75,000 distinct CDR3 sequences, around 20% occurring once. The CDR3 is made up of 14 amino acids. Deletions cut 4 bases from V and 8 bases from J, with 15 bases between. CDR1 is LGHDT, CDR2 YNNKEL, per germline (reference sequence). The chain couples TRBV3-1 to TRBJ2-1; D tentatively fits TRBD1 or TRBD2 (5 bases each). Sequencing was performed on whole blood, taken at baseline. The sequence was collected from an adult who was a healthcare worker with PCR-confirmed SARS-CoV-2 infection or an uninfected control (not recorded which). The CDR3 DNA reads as TGTGCCAGCAGCCGAAACCCGAGAGGGGATGAGCAGTTCTTC. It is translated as CASSRNPRGDEQFF.